This TCR beta chain was sequenced for a study of T cells in Graves' hyperthyroidism and ophthalmopathy. Overall study results and limits: Blood held most thyroid clonotypes expanded above 0.001 frequency. In validation, the model predicted ophthalmopathy. These predictions came a median roughly 7.1 months before onset.

Germline assignment: CDR1 LNHDA and CDR2 SQIVND (reference sequence). The CDR3 runs 12 residues. Amplified regions were TCR beta CDR3 sequences from RNA transcripts. The HTBI primer set drove a first-round RT-PCR of the TCR CDR3. TCRdb independently ran MiXCR on the multiplex PCR reads; one entry per CDR3 protein. The repertoire consists of fewer than 200,000 distinct CDR3 sequences, with about 18% occurring once and the leading ten covering about 31%. Clinical symptoms, serum thyroxine and TRAb, thyroid ultrasound and orbital computed tomography together formed the diagnostic basis. It was less than 13 ml of fresh peripheral blood that supplied the PBMCs. This clonotype was counted many times. Its antigen is as yet unknown. One end of the junction varies from germline; a read error may be responsible.

This sequence joins TRBV19 and TRBJ2-2, with D hard to call. The sequence was obtained from a woman aged 50 to 60 with Graves' hyperthyroidism. Sequencing was carried out using blood. Here the CDR3 reads CGLSSYAGELFF. DNA for the CDR3: TGCGGGCTCAGTTCCTATGCCGGGGAGCTGTTTTTT.